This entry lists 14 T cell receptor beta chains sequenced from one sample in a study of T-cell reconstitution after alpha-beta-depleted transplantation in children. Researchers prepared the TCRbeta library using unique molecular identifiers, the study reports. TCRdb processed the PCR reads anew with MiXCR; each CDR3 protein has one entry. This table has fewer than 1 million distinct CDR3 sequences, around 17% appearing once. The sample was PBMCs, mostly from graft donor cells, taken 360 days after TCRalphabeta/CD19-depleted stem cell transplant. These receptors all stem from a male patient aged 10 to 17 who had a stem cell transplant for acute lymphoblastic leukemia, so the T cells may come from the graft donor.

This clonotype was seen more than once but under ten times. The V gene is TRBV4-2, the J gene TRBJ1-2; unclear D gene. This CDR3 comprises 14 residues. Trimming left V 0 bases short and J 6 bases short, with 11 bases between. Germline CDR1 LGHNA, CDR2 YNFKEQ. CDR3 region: CASSQEEGLDGYTF. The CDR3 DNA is TGTGCCAGCAGCCAAGAGGAGGGATTGGATGGCTACACCTTC.

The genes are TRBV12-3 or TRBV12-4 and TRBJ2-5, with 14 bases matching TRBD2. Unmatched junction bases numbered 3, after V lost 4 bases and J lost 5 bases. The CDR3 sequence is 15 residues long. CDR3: CASSSGTSGSETQYF. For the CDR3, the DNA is TGTGCCAGCAGTTCCGGGACTAGCGGGAGTGAGACCCAGTACTTC.

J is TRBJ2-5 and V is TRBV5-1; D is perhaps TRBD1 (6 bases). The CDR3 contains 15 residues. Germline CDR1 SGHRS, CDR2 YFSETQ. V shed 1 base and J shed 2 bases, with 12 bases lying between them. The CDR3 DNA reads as TGCGCCAGCAGCTTGTCCGGGACAAGTCAAGAGACCCAGTACTTC. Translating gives CASSLSGTSQETQYF.

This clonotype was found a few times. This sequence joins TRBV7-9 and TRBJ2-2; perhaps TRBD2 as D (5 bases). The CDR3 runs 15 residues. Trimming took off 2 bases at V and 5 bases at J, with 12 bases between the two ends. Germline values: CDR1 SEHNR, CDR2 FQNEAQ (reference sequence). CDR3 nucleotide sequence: TGTGCCAGCAGCTTACGCGGCCGGGAAACCGGGGAGCTGTTTTTT. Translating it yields CASSLRGRETGELFF.

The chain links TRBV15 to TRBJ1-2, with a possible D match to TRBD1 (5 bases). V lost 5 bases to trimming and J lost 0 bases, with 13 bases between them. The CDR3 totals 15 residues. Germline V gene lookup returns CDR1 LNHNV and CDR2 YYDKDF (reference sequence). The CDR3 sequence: CATSRAGSSNYGYTF. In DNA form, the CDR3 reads TGTGCCACCAGCCGTGCAGGGTCTTCTAACTATGGCTACACCTTC. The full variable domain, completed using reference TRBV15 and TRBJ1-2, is DAMVIQNPRYQVTQFGKPVTLSCSQTLNHNVMYWYQQKSSQAPKLLFHYYDKDFNNEADTPDNFQSRRPNTSFCFLDIRSPGLGDTAMYLCATSRAGSSNYGYTFGSGTRLTVV.

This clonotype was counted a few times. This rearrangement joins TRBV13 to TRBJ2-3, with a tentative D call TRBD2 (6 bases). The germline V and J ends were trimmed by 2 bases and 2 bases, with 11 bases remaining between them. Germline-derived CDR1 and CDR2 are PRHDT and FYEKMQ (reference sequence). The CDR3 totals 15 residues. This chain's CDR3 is CASSLRGLVTDTQYF. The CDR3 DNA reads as TGTGCCAGCAGCTTAAGGGGACTTGTCACAGATACGCAGTATTTT.

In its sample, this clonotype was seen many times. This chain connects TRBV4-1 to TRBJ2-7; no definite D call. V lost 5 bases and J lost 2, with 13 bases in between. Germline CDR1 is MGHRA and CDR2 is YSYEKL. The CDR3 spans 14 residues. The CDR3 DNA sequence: TGCGCCAGCAGCGCTAACCCCGGCGCCTACGAGCAGTACTTC. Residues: CASSANPGAYEQYF.

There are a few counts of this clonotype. The CDR3 sequence is CASSTVKWGPRPDTQYF. As DNA, the CDR3 is TGCGCCAGCAGTACTGTGAAATGGGGGCCGCGGCCAGATACGCAGTATTTT. The chain employs TRBV23-1 and TRBJ2-3, with D perhaps matching TRBD1 (6 bases). TRBV23-1 is recorded as an ORF, its role being uncertain. Trimming shortened V by 5 bases and J by 4 bases, and 22 bases separated the two germline ends. This CDR3 is 17 amino acids long.

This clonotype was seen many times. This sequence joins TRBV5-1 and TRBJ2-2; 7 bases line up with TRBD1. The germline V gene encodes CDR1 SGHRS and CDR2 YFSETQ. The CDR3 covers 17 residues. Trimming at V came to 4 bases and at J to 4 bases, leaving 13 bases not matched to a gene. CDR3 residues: CASSRSYDRAGTGELFF. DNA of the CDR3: TGCGCCAGCAGCAGGTCCTACGACAGGGCTGGCACCGGGGAGCTGTTTTTT.

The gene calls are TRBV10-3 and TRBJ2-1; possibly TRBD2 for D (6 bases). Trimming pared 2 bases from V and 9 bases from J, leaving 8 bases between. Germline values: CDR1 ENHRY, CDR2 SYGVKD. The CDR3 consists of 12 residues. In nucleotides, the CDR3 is TGTGCCATCAGTGAGATGGGACTTGAGCAGTTCTTC. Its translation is CAISEMGLEQFF.

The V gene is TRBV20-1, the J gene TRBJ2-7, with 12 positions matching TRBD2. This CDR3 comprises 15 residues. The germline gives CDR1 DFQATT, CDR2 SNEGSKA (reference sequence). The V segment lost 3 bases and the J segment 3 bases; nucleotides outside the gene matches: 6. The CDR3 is CSARTSGSSFYEQYF. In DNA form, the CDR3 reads TGCAGTGCTAGGACTAGCGGGAGCTCGTTCTACGAGCAGTACTTC.

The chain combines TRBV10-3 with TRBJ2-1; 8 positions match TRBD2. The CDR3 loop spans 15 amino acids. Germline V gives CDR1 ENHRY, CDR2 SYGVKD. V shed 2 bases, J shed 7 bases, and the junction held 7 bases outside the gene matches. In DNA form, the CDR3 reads TGTGCCATCAGTGAGAGGAGCGGGAGAGAGAATGAGCAGTTCTTC. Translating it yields CAISERSGRENEQFF.

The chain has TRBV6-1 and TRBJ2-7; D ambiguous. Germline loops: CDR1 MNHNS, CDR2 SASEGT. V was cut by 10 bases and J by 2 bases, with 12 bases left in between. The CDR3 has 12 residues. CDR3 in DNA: TGTGCCACAATACGGTTTACCTACGAGCAGTACTTC. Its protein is CATIRFTYEQYF.

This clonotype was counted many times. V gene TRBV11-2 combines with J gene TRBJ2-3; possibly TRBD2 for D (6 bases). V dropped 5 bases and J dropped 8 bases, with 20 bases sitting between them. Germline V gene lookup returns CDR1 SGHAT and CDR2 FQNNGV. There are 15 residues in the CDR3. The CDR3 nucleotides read TGTGCCAGCAGCCCTTTTATTCGGGGGAAGGGTACGCAGTATTTT. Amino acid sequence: CASSPFIRGKGTQYF.